The entry below describes one TCR beta chain. Using immunoSEQ multiplex PCR, the repertoire was profiled, and TCRdb retains in-frame clones only, with some absent. The sample carries fewer than 40,000 clones, approximately 93% recorded once. The data stem from a study of control samples from healthy donors and cancer patients. Trimming removed 3 bases from V and 3 bases from J, with 15 bases in between. The germline gives CDR1 MGHRA, CDR2 YSYEKL. The length of the CDR3 is 16 residues. The specimen sequenced was PBMCs. The clonotype comes from a man aged 35-49 years with colorectal cancer. V usage is TRBV4-1 and J usage is TRBJ2-1; D is possibly TRBD1 (6 bases). In nucleotides, the CDR3 is TGCGCCAGCAGCCAGCCTGGTGGGGGCCGCTACAATGAGCAGTTCTTC. It translates to CASSQPGGGRYNEQFF.